The TCR beta chain described here comes from a study of cytomegalovirus exposure and HLA in healthy donors. PCR involved 60 Vbeta and 13 Jbeta primers. The data were produced by immunoSEQ multiplex PCR, yet TCRdb's version contains in-frame clones alone and is incomplete. This table has just under 65,000 clones, about four fifths appearing once. As regards this clone: Its antigen is still unknown.

With 1 base clipped from V and 1 base from J, the junction kept 13 bases outside the gene matches. CDR1 and CDR2 (germline): SQVTM, ANQGSEA. The CDR3 is 19 amino acids. Whole-study findings and limits: HLA allele associations emerged for around 16,000 TCR beta sequences in a later analysis, at 0.05 false discovery rate. DRB1 showed the most TCR associations and HLA-C the fewest in a later analysis, as rates varied by HLA locus.

The chain joins TRBV29-1 to TRBJ2-1; 10 bases align to TRBD2. Sequencing was done on a sample of PBMCs. The origin of this receptor is a woman in her 30s in good health and CMV-seronegative. CDR3 residues: CSVEGFKREGQASYNEQFF. The CDR3 DNA reads as TGCAGCGTTGAAGGTTTCAAGCGGGAGGGCCAGGCTTCCTACAATGAGCAGTTCTTC.